The rows below give T cell receptor beta chains drawn from one sample of a study of T cell responses to AZD1222 COVID-19 vaccine. Using immunoSEQ multiplex PCR, the repertoire was profiled, and TCRdb retains in-frame clones only, with some absent. Seen here are 100,000 to 150,000 clones, approximately 85% observed once, and the top ten hold 7.9%. Sequencing was performed on peripheral blood, taken 28 days after the second dose of the MenACWY control vaccine. Source of these receptors: an adult who received the MenACWY meningococcal vaccine as a control. Each CDR3 is given with its conserved first and last residue. D genes are given only for firm matches. Expanded clones get a size class; other rows say once, few or many, or leave the size out.

clone size: NA; J gene: TRBJ1-5; D gene: TRBD1; V gene: TRBV19; CDR3 DNA: TGTGCCAGTAGGGGGACAGGGGGCTTTAACCAGCCCCAGCATTTT; CDR3 protein: CASRGTGGFNQPQHF
clone size: NA; J gene: TRBJ1-3; D gene: NA; V gene: TRBV5-6; CDR3 DNA: TGTGCCAGCAGCTTGTTAGGAAACACCATATATTTT; CDR3 protein: CASSLLGNTIYF
clone size: NA; J gene: TRBJ1-6; D gene: NA; V gene: TRBV5-1; CDR3 DNA: TGCGCCAGCAGCTTGAAAGGGTCTCACTATAATTCACCCCTCCACTTT; CDR3 protein: CASSLKGSHYNSPLHF
clone size: NA; J gene: TRBJ2-7; D gene: TRBD2; V gene: TRBV6-2/TRBV6-3; CDR3 DNA: TGTGCCAGCAGTTCACGAGGCGTCAGAAGCCTAGCGGGAGGGCTATACGAGCAGTACTTC; CDR3 protein: CASSSRGVRSLAGGLYEQYF
clone size: NA; J gene: TRBJ2-3; D gene: NA; V gene: TRBV14; CDR3 DNA: TGTGCCAGCAGCCAAGATATGGGCAGAACAGATACGCAGTATTTT; CDR3 protein: CASSQDMGRTDTQYF
clone size: NA; J gene: TRBJ1-1; D gene: NA; V gene: TRBV12-2; CDR3 DNA: TGTGCAAGTCGCTTAGTCGGTTGTCGGGGGGCGAGGAGCACTGAAGCTTTCTTT; CDR3 protein: CASRLVGCRGARSTEAFF
clone size: NA; J gene: TRBJ2-3; D gene: TRBD2; V gene: TRBV25-1; CDR3 DNA: TGTGCCAGCACCTCCCTGGGAGGGTATACGCAGTATTTT; CDR3 protein: CASTSLGGYTQYF
clone size: NA; J gene: TRBJ2-1; D gene: TRBD1; V gene: TRBV5-4; CDR3 DNA: TGTGCCAGCACCTACAGGGGCCTCTCCTACAATGAGCAGTTCTTC; CDR3 protein: CASTYRGLSYNEQFF
clone size: NA; J gene: TRBJ1-6; D gene: NA; V gene: TRBV30; CDR3 DNA: TGTGCCTGGGGGGGGCCGCCCTTAGGTAATTCACCCCTCCACTTT; CDR3 protein: CAWGGPPLGNSPLHF
clone size: few; J gene: TRBJ2-2; D gene: TRBD2; V gene: TRBV19; CDR3 DNA: TGTGCCAGTAGTACACTAGCGGGAACCGGGGAGCTGTTTTTT; CDR3 protein: CASSTLAGTGELFF
clone size: NA; J gene: TRBJ2-5; D gene: TRBD1; V gene: TRBV28; CDR3 DNA: TGTGCCAGCAACGGACAGGGCGGAGAAGAGACCCAGTACTTC; CDR3 protein: CASNGQGGEETQYF
clone size: NA; J gene: TRBJ2-7; D gene: NA; V gene: TRBV19; CDR3 DNA: TGTGCCAGTAGTATAGAACCGGGGACAAAACACTACGAGCAGTACTTC; CDR3 protein: CASSIEPGTKHYEQYF
clone size: few; J gene: TRBJ1-2; D gene: NA; V gene: TRBV7-8; CDR3 DNA: TGTGCCAGCAACGAGCAGAACAGGGCTTTTTCATCGAGCTACACCTTC; CDR3 protein: CASNEQNRAFSSSYTF